The subject of this entry is one TCR beta chain. Its antigen is not identified. The CDR3 totals 13 residues. V was clipped by 1 base and J by 6 bases, with 7 bases between them. TCRdb called the reads again in MiXCR, with one record for every CDR3 protein. The sample lists under 40,000 distinct CDR3 sequences, around half occurring once. This specimen belongs to a study of T cell repertoires in cytomegalovirus infection. Study at large: Researchers turned to recently identified HLA-C-restricted CMV epitopes as well as well-studied HLA-B-restricted ones. Through public TCR beta signatures, both CMV infection and matching HLA type were indicated.

Overall study findings and caveats: Carriers of CMV and the relevant HLA type were discriminated by public TCR beta frequency.

The chain is built from TRBV12-3 or TRBV12-4 and TRBJ2-1; the D gene is possibly TRBD1 (5 bases). The specimen was CD8+ T cells from cultured PBMCs, collected from culture after CMV antigen stimulation. The sequence was obtained from a human donor in good health (CMV status not recorded). Some clones in this sample may be carry-over from other donors' samples. CDR3 sequence (DNA): TGTGCCAGCAGTTTAGGCAGGGTCAATGAGCAGTTCTTC. Amino acids: CASSLGRVNEQFF.